This entry lists 20 T cell receptor beta chains sequenced from one sample in a study of glioma-infiltrating T cells. The iRepertoire nested amplicon-rescue multiplex PCR amplified TCR alpha and beta CDR3s from RNA. TCRdb independently ran MiXCR on the multiplex PCR reads; one entry per CDR3 protein. The sample holds a few hundred thousand distinct CDR3 sequences, roughly two fifths seen once. The sample was glioma tissue, nonneoplastic brain tissue, or PBMCs (not recorded which). These receptor sequences come from a human donor with low-grade glioma or glioblastoma, undergoing nonglioma brain surgery, or in good health (not recorded which).

Comments on this clonotype: At one boundary the junction diverges from the germline segment, which might be a read error. This chain joins TRBV6-6 and TRBJ2-2; 9 positions agree with TRBD1. Germline V gene sequence: CDR1 MNHNY, CDR2 SVGAGI (reference sequence). This CDR3 is built from 17 residues. DNA for the CDR3: TGTGCCAGCAGTAGTCAAACAGGGGGCCCCCCCACCGGGGGGCTGTTTTTT. It is translated as CASSSQTGGPPTGGLFF.

The CDR3 sequence: CSARGAVGTVYEQYF. Written as DNA, the CDR3 is TGCAGTGCTCGCGGGGCAGTAGGGACCGTGTACGAGCAGTACTTC. V and J are TRBV20-1 and TRBJ2-7; the D gene is possibly TRBD2 (6 bases). V lost 5 bases to trimming and J lost 4 bases, with 21 bases between them. The CDR3 spans 15 residues. The V gene's germline CDR1 is DFQATT and CDR2 SNEGSKA (reference sequence).

About this clonotype itself: A read error may account for a junction end that differs from germline. V gene TRBV5-4 combines with J gene TRBJ2-1; 8 nucleotides line up with TRBD2. Germline-derived CDR1 and CDR2 are SGHNT and YYREEE (reference sequence). The length of the CDR3 is 17 residues. The CDR3, as DNA: TGCGCCAGCAGCCAATTTGATGTGGGGACTAGTCACAATGAGCAGTTCTTC. As protein: CASSQFDVGTSHNEQFF.

The V and J genes are TRBV4-2 and TRBJ2-1; no reliable D call. V was cut by 3 bases and J by 10 bases, with 13 bases left in between. CDR3 length: 13 amino acids. Germline V gene sequence: CDR1 LGHNA, CDR2 YNFKEQ. The CDR3 DNA reads TGTGCCAGCAGCCACCCAACCTGGGTGGAGCAGTTCTTC. Translation: CASSHPTWVEQFF.

Notes on this clonotype: This likely comes from a read error, as the CDR3 has no conserved phenylalanine or tryptophan at its end. The gene calls are TRBV4-1 and TRBJ2-7, with TRBD2 identical over 7 bases. The trim removed 6 bases at V and 1 base at J, leaving 3 bases unmatched. The CDR3 extends over 13 amino acids. Germline CDR1 MGHRA, CDR2 YSYEKL. The CDR3 nucleotides read TGCGCCAGCAGGGGGCGGGGGTCCTACGAGCAGTACTTA. Protein sequence: CASRGRGSYEQYL.

As to this clonotype: Just one base apart from a much larger clone, this may be a read error. The J gene is TRBJ2-2, the V gene TRBV28; 7 bases are a match to TRBD2. The trim removed 4 bases at V and 4 bases at J, leaving 9 bases unmatched. The CDR3 has 16 amino acids. The germline gives CDR1 MDHEN, CDR2 SYDVKM. The CDR3 DNA follows: TGTGCCAGCAGTTCGCGGGCTAGCGGAGGCACCGGGGAGCTGTTTTTT. The encoded protein is CASSSRASGGTGELFF.

The CDR3, as DNA: TGCAGTGCCACCCTGACTAGCGGAGTAGTAGAGACCCAGTACTTC. It translates to CSATLTSGVVETQYF. The rearrangement uses TRBV20-1 and TRBJ2-5; 9 bases align to TRBD2. J gave up 4 bases and V 6 bases, and 12 bases lay outside the gene matches. This CDR3 is built from 15 residues. CDR1 and CDR2 from the germline V gene are DFQATT and SNEGSKA (reference sequence).

As for this clonotype: This clone may be a read error of a much larger clone one base away. The genes are TRBV27 and TRBJ2-7, with a tentative D call TRBD1 (6 bases). The CDR3 loop spans 15 amino acids. The germline V gene has CDR1 MNHEY and CDR2 SMNVEV (reference sequence). The DNA of the CDR3 is TGTGCCAGCAGTATAGACAGGATCCCTTCCTACGGGCAGTACTTC. This gives the protein CASSIDRIPSYGQYF.

The V and J genes are TRBV7-9 and TRBJ1-1; 8 nucleotides align to TRBD1. The germline V gene has CDR1 SEHNR and CDR2 FQNEAQ (reference sequence). CDR3 size: 16 residues. V gave up 2 bases and J gave up 1 base; unmatched junction bases: 6. The CDR3 reads CASSLLGGQGNTEAFF. In DNA form, the CDR3 reads TGTGCCAGCAGCTTATTAGGCGGACAGGGGAACACTGAAGCTTTCTTT.

To note about this clonotype: This clone may be a read error of a much larger clone one base away. V and J are TRBV6-8 and TRBJ1-2; no reliable D call. Germline assignment: CDR1 MNHGY and CDR2 SAAAGT. The length of the CDR3 is 15 residues. V lost 5 bases and J lost 5, with 18 bases in between. The CDR3 sequence is CASSLRGEGKYGYTF. The CDR3 DNA sequence: TGTGCCAGCAGTCTACGTGGAGAAGGAAAATATGGCTACACCTTC.

There are a few counts of this clonotype. The V call is TRBV11-2, the J call TRBJ1-3, with 7 bases matching TRBD1. Germline CDR1 SGHAT, CDR2 FQNNGV. V lost 5 bases, J lost 2 bases, and 6 bases stayed unmatched. The CDR3 loop spans 15 amino acids. The CDR3 spells CASSTNRGPGNTIYF. In DNA, the CDR3 is TGTGCCAGCAGCACGAACAGGGGACCTGGAAACACCATATATTTT.

To note about this clonotype: Its ends do not fully match the called genes, so a read error is possible. CDR3 sequence: CASRFMTSGKSNEQFF. In nucleotides, the CDR3 is TGTGCCAGCCGTTTCATGACTAGCGGGAAAAGTAATGAGCAGTTCTTC. J is TRBJ2-1 and V is TRBV28; 11 positions match TRBD2. CDR3 length equals 16 residues. Germline V CDR1 and CDR2: MDHEN, SYDVKM.

The chain is built from TRBV4-2 and TRBJ2-1; no reliable D call. The CDR3 runs to 13 residues. CDR1 and CDR2 (germline): LGHNA, YNFKEQ. Trimming stripped 1 base from V and 4 bases from J, with 5 bases between. CDR3 in amino acids: CASSQGLYNEQFF. The CDR3 DNA follows: TGTGCCAGCAGCCAAGGGCTGTACAATGAGCAGTTCTTC.

The chain has TRBV4-2 and TRBJ1-6; 7 bases align to TRBD1. Germline assignment: CDR1 LGHNA and CDR2 YNFKEQ. Unmatched junction bases numbered 2, after V lost 2 bases and J lost 4 bases. The CDR3 has 15 residues. CDR3 sequence: CASSQPGQYNSPLHF. DNA for the CDR3: TGTGCCAGCAGCCAACCGGGACAGTATAATTCACCCCTCCACTTT.

This clonotype was picked up many times. The genes are TRBV20-1 and TRBJ2-1; D is perhaps TRBD1 (6 bases). V was cut by 3 bases and J by 2 bases, with 8 bases left in between. Germline loops: CDR1 DFQATT, CDR2 SNEGSKA (reference sequence). This CDR3 has 13 residues. The CDR3, as DNA: TGCAGTGCTAGTAGGGACACCTACAATGAGCAGTTCTTC. It codes for CSASRDTYNEQFF.

This clonotype was counted ten times or more. The chain recombines TRBV27 with TRBJ1-1; D is possibly TRBD1 (6 bases). Germline assignment: CDR1 MNHEY and CDR2 SMNVEV (reference sequence). This CDR3 is built from 17 residues. Trimming removed 8 bases from V and 1 base from J, with 23 bases in between. CDR3 sequence: CASRREGDARKNTEAFF. CDR3 DNA sequence: TGTGCCAGCCGCCGAGAGGGGGACGCCCGAAAGAACACTGAAGCTTTCTTT.

This clonotype showed up just once. The junction differs from germline at one of its ends, possibly a read error. This rearrangement joins TRBV20-1 to TRBJ1-5, with D perhaps TRBD1 (6 bases). Looked up from germline, CDR1 is DFQATT and CDR2 is SNEGSKA (reference sequence). The CDR3 sequence is 16 residues long. The CDR3 DNA reads as TGCAGTTCTAGAGTTCCCATGGGGGGCTTCAATCAGCCCCAGCATTTT. Translation gives CSSRVPMGGFNQPQHF.

Details on this clonotype: One junction end does not reproduce the germline sequence, and a read error may be involved. The J gene is TRBJ2-7, the V gene TRBV28; no reliable D call. CDR3 size: 14 residues. The germline CDR1 and CDR2 sequences are MDHEN and SYDVKM. The CDR3 protein is CARSLIDQAYEQYF. The CDR3 nucleotides are TGTGCCAGGAGTTTAATAGACCAGGCCTACGAGCAGTACTTC.

This clonotype was seen ten or more times. The chain is built from TRBV20-1 and TRBJ2-1; D remains ambiguous. The germline V gene has CDR1 DFQATT and CDR2 SNEGSKA (reference sequence). This CDR3 comprises 9 residues. The V gene lost 6 bases and the J gene lost 10 bases, with 7 bases spanning the gap. CDR3 loop: CSAPPEQFF. The CDR3 region has the DNA TGCAGTGCCCCGCCAGAGCAGTTCTTC.

Of note for this clonotype: Just one base apart from a much larger clone, this may be a read error. J is TRBJ2-7 and V is TRBV6-1; possibly TRBD1 for D (6 bases). This CDR3 is 13 amino acids long. V was cut by 4 bases and J by 5 bases, with 12 bases left in between. From germline, CDR1 is MNHNS and CDR2 SASEGT. CDR3 in amino acids: CASSAGETNEQYF. The CDR3 DNA sequence: TGTGCCAGCAGTGCAGGGGAGACAAACGAGCAGTACTTC.